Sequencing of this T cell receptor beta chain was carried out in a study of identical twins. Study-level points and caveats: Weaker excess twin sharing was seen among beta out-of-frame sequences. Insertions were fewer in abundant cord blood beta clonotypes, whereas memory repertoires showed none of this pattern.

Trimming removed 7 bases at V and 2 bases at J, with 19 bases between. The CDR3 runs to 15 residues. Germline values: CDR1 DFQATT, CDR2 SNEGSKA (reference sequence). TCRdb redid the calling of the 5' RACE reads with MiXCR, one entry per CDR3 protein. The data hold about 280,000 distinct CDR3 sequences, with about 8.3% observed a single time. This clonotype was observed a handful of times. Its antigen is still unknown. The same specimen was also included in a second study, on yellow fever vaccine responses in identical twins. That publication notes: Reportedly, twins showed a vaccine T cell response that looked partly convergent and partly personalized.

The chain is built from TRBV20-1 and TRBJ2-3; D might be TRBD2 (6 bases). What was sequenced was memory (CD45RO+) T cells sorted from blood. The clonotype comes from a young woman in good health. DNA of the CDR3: TGCAGTGTCAGCCTGGGCGGGGCGGCCACAGATACGCAGTATTTT. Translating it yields CSVSLGGAATDTQYF.